This TCR beta chain appears in the sequencing data of a study of blood T cell repertoires in COVID-19. Study as a whole: Spain, Italy and the United States supplied samples that represented acute and convalescent COVID-19. PBMCs, B-cell-depleted T cells, or T cells provided the cDNA or gDNA that made up the material.

Original methodology: Nucleated cell counts were estimated from reference gene primer amplification. The protocol was immunoSEQ multiplex PCR, while the TCRdb copy is restricted to in-frame clones and leaves out a portion. That table is the source of V, J and clone size, and D and trimming were worked out from the DNA. The sample records 170,000 or so clones, around nine tenths being singletons. CDR3 size: 14 residues. V shed 4 bases and J 5 bases; nucleotides not matched to a gene: 2. Germline-derived CDR1 and CDR2 are MNHEY and SVGAGI. The sequenced material came from peripheral blood. This chain links TRBV6-5 with TRBJ1-4, with TRBD1 identical over 9 bases. The TCR sequence derives from a woman between 18 and 29 years old who had recovered from COVID-19. CDR3 nucleotides: TGTGCCAGCAGTTGGACAGGGGAGAATGAAAAACTGTTTTTT. Translated: CASSWTGENEKLFF.